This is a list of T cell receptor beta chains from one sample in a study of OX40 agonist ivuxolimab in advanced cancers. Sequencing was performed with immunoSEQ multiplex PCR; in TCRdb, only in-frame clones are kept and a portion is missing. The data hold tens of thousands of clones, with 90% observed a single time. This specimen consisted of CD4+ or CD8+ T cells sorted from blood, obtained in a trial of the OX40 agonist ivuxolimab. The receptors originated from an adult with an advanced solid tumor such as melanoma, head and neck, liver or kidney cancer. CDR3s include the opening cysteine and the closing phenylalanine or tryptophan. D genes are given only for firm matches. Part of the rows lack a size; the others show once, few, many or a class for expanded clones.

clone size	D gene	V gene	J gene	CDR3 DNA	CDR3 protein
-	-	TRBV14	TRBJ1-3	TGTGCCAGCAGCCAATCGGGGTCTGGAAACACCATATATTTT	CASSQSGSGNTIYF
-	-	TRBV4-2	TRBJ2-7	TGTGCCAGCAGCCAAGAACCCTATAGCGAGCAGTACTTC	CASSQEPYSEQYF
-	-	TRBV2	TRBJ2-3	TGTGCCAGCGACCGGGACAAGTTCACAGATACGCAGTATTTT	CASDRDKFTDTQYF
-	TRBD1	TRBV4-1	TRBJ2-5	TGCGCCAGCAGCCAAGAAGGTGGGAAAGTGGCGGGACAGGGGGAGACCCAGTACTTC	CASSQEGGKVAGQGETQYF
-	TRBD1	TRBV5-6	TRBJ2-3	TGTGCCAGCAGACTGACAGGGGAAGGCACAGATACGCAGTATTTT	CASRLTGEGTDTQYF
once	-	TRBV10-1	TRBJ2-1	TGCGCCAGCAGTGAGTCCCCAGTCCACGAGCAGTTCTTC	CASSESPVHEQFF
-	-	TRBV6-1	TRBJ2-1	TGTGCCAGCAGGCCGGTAGACAATGAGCAGTTCTTC	CASRPVDNEQFF
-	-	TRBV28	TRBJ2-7	TGTGCCAGCAGTTTTTACAAGGCGGGCTCCTACGAGCAGTACTTC	CASSFYKAGSYEQYF
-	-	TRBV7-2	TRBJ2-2	TGTGCCAGCAGCACTTACACCGGGGAGCTGTTTTTT	CASSTYTGELFF
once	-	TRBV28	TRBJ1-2	TGTGCCAGCAGCCGACAAACAGGGAATGGCTACACCTTC	CASSRQTGNGYTF
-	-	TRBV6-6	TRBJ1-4	TGTGCCAGCAGTGGACAGCCCTATGAAAAACTGTTTTTT	CASSGQPYEKLFF
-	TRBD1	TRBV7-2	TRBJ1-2	TGTGCCTGTTCTACAGGGGGAGCTAACTATGGCTACACCTTC	CACSTGGANYGYTF
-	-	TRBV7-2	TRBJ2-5	TGTGCCAGCAGCTTAGGTTGGGCCGGGGAGATTCCCCAAGAGACCCAGTACTTC	CASSLGWAGEIPQETQYF
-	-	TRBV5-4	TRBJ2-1	TGTGCCAGCAGCTCGGGCGGAGGTGTGTCCTACAATGAGCAGTTCTTC	CASSSGGGVSYNEQFF
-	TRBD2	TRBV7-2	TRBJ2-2	TGTGCCAGCAGCCCCCTAGGCCTAGCGGGACATGCCGGGGAGCTGTTTTTT	CASSPLGLAGHAGELFF
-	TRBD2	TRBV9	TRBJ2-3	TGTGCCAGCAGCTTCCGCGGGGGGGAGTTGTCAGATACGCAGTATTTT	CASSFRGGELSDTQYF
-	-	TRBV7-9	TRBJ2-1	TGTGCCAGCATGGAGAGTTCCTACAATGAGCAGTTCTTC	CASMESSYNEQFF
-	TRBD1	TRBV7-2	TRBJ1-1	TGTGCCAGCAGCTCCTCCGGGACCCAGGGGGGCGAAGCTTTCTTT	CASSSSGTQGGEAFF
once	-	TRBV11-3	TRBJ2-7	TGTGCCAGCAGCTTAGATCGTAGGTCCCCCTACGAGCAGTACTTC	CASSLDRRSPYEQYF
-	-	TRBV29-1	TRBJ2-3	TGCAGCGCCTCCCTAAGCACAGATACGCAGTATTTT	CSASLSTDTQYF
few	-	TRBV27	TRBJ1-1	TGTGCCAGCAGTTTAAAGGGGACTGAAGCTTTCTTT	CASSLKGTEAFF
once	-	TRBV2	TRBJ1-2	TGTGCCAGCAGTGTCGACAGGACCTCCCGTGCTCCCGACTTC	CASSVDRTSRAPDF
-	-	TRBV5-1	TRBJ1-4	TGCGCCAGCAGCTTGGCCGGAGTGACAGGAGGCGAAAAACTGTTTTTT	CASSLAGVTGGEKLFF
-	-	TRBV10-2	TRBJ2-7	TGCGCCAGCAGTGAGATGGTAGCAACCGAGCAGTACTTC	CASSEMVATEQYF
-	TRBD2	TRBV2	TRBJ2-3	TGTGCCAGCAGGCCGGGACTAGCCACAGATACGCAGTATTTT	CASRPGLATDTQYF
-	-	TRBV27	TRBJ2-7	TGTGCCAGCAGTCAACAACAGGGAAACTACGAGCAGTACTTC	CASSQQQGNYEQYF
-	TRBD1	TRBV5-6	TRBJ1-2	TGTGCCAGCAGTTCGGGACAGCGGTGGGGGAATGGCTACACCTTC	CASSSGQRWGNGYTF
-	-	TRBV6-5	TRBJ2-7	TGTGCCAGCAGTCAGGGGAGCGAGCAGTACTTC	CASSQGSEQYF
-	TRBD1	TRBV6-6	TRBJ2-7	TGTGCCAGCAGTTCTTACCGGGACAGGGTTTACGAGCAGTACTTC	CASSSYRDRVYEQYF
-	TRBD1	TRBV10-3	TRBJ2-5	TGTGCCATCAATCCAGGGGGAGAGACCCAGTACTTC	CAINPGGETQYF
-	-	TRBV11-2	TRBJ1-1	TGTGCCAGCAGCTTAGCGGGGGACACTGAAGCTTTCTTT	CASSLAGDTEAFF
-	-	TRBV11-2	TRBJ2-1	TGTGCCAGCAGCTTAGCCCCGGCGGTTAATGAGCAGTTCTTC	CASSLAPAVNEQFF